Described below is a single TCR beta chain sequence and its context. Antigen: not known. These data originate in a study of cytomegalovirus exposure and HLA in healthy donors. Whole-study findings and limits: Reported performance of the classifier showed diagnosis of cytomegalovirus status with high specificity and sensitivity.

This table comes from immunoSEQ multiplex PCR, and its TCRdb copy is limited to in-frame clones, with some not included. Altogether about 88,000 clones are present, approximately 84% being singletons, with the ten largest covering around an eighth. The CDR3 length is 20 residues. Losses at the gene ends were 2 bases for V and 4 bases for J; bases not matched to a gene: 15. Germline CDR1 and CDR2: LNHNV and YYDKDF (reference sequence). The sequence came from a woman between 18 and 30 years old in good health and CMV-seropositive. The chain recombines TRBV15 with TRBJ2-1, with 12 bases fitting TRBD2. The sequencing sample was made of PBMCs. The CDR3 reads CATSRSPQTSGGGLYNEQFF. CDR3 coding DNA: TGTGCCACCAGCAGATCCCCCCAGACTAGCGGGGGCGGGCTATACAATGAGCAGTTCTTC.